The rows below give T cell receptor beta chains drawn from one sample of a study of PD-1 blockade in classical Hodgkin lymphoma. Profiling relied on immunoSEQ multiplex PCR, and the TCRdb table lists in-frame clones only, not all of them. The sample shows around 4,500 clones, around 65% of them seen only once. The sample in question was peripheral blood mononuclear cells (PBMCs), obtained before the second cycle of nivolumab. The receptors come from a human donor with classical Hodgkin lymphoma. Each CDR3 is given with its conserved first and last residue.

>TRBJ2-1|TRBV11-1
CASSFDQEAYNEQFF
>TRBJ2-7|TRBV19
CASSSGRTLYEQYF
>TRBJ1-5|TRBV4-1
CASSQEGSQPQHF
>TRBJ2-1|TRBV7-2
CASSSRTSGGVQFF
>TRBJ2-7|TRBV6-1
CASGVSSYEQYF
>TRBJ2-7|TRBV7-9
CASSLKAGGPGEQYF
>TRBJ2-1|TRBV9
CASSVLTSEYNEQFF
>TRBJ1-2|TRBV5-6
CASSLRGAVYGYTF
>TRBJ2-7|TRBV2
CASTPVFHEQYF
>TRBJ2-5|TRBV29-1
CSVDGGQETQYF
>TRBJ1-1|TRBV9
CASSPMSQNTEAFF
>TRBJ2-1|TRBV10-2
CASSTWEAYNEQFF
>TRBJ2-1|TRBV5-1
CASSLAQGIYNEQFF
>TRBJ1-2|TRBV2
CASSGPNYGYTF
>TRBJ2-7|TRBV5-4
CASSPPTGTSESYEQYF
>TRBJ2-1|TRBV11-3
CASSLEGSDEQFF
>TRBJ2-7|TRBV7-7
CASAGGSSYEQYF